Listed below are T cell receptor beta chains from one sample, sequenced in a study of identifying expanded T cells in peripheral blood. Profiled with immunoSEQ multiplex PCR; TCRdb holds only in-frame clones, not every one. The profile shows approximately 100,000 clones, approximately 90% of them singletons. What was sequenced was blood. The receptors derive from a person aged 18 to 75 in good health. The CDR3 runs from the conserved cysteine through the conserved F or W. Each record gives: CDR3 protein, CDR3 DNA, D gene, V gene, clone size, J gene. A D gene is named only where the DNA matches it firmly. Only part of the rows carry a size: once, few, many, or a class if the clone is expanded.

CASSSTTGVGNEQFF,TGTGCCAGCTCATCTACGACAGGGGTTGGCAATGAGCAGTTCTTC,TRBD1,TRBV18,NA,TRBJ2-1
CASSPRGGIYGYTF,TGTGCCAGCAGCCCTCGGGGAGGGATCTATGGCTACACCTTC,NA,TRBV7-4,NA,TRBJ1-2
CASSLASSTDTQYF,TGTGCCAGCAGCTTAGCCAGTAGCACAGATACGCAGTATTTT,NA,TRBV7-9,NA,TRBJ2-3
CASSLGTGWGGEQYF,TGTGCCAGCAGCTTGGGGACAGGATGGGGGGGCGAGCAGTACTTC,NA,TRBV5-6,NA,TRBJ2-7
CASSQYQRSEETQYF,TGTGCCAGCAGCCAATACCAGAGGAGCGAAGAGACCCAGTACTTC,NA,TRBV5-6,once,TRBJ2-5
CASGLDSSRSSYF,TGTGCTAGTGGTTTGGACTCCTCCCGTAGCTCGTACTTC,NA,TRBV12-5,NA,TRBJ2-5
CASSYRGGSGYLSYNEQFF,TGTGCCAGCAGCTACCGGGGTGGTAGCGGGTATCTCTCCTACAATGAGCAGTTCTTC,TRBD2,TRBV9,NA,TRBJ2-1
CASSQDPVGNQPQHF,TGCGCCAGCAGCCAAGATCCGGTGGGCAATCAGCCCCAGCATTTT,NA,TRBV4-3,NA,TRBJ1-5
CASSFTSGTEAFF,TGTGCCAGCAGCTTTACGTCAGGCACTGAAGCTTTCTTT,NA,TRBV7-4,NA,TRBJ1-1
CASSSPDRGKNIQYF,TGTGCCAGCAGTTCCCCAGACAGGGGGAAAAACATTCAGTACTTC,TRBD1,TRBV6-6,NA,TRBJ2-4
CASSLITGIWSGANVLTF,TGTGCCAGCAGCTTAATAACAGGGATATGGTCTGGGGCCAACGTCCTGACTTTC,NA,TRBV5-6,NA,TRBJ2-6
CSVVTGGGEKLFF,TGCAGCGTCGTGACAGGAGGTGGTGAAAAACTGTTTTTT,NA,TRBV29-1,NA,TRBJ1-4
CASSLRGEWYGYTF,TGTGCCAGCAGTCTCAGGGGAGAATGGTATGGCTACACCTTC,NA,TRBV7-2,NA,TRBJ1-2
CASSYIDPYTEAFF,TGTGCCAGCAGTTACATCGACCCCTACACTGAAGCTTTCTTT,NA,TRBV6-5,NA,TRBJ1-1
CASSLDRVEAFF,TGTGCCAGCAGCCTCGACAGGGTTGAAGCTTTCTTT,TRBD1,TRBV7-2,NA,TRBJ1-1
CASSESDRMNTEAFF,TGTGCCAGCAGTGAATCCGACAGGATGAACACTGAAGCTTTCTTT,NA,TRBV25-1,NA,TRBJ1-1
CATRQGDQPQHF,TGTGCCACCAGACAGGGGGATCAGCCCCAGCATTTT,TRBD1,TRBV10-3,once,TRBJ1-5
CASSQDWRSSQPQHF,TGCGCCAGCAGCCAAGATTGGAGGTCGTCTCAGCCCCAGCATTTT,NA,TRBV4-1,NA,TRBJ1-5
CASSPDRGSPNEQYF,TGTGCCAGCTCACCGGACAGGGGTTCCCCAAACGAGCAGTACTTC,TRBD1,TRBV18,NA,TRBJ2-7
CASSQRGEETQYF,TGCGCCAGCAGCCAACGGGGGGAAGAGACCCAGTACTTC,TRBD2,TRBV4-3,once,TRBJ2-5
CASSGRRDNEQFF,TGTGCCAGCTCAGGTAGGCGGGACAATGAGCAGTTCTTC,NA,TRBV7-9,NA,TRBJ2-1
CASSRTVFYEQYF,TGTGCCAGCAGTAGAACAGTCTTCTACGAGCAGTACTTC,NA,TRBV11-2,NA,TRBJ2-7